This entry lists 2 T cell receptor beta chains sequenced from one sample in a study of T cell repertoires in cytomegalovirus infection. TCRdb analysed the reads with MiXCR anew, one entry per CDR3 protein. The sample shows some 940,000 distinct CDR3 sequences, around 30% of them seen only once. Their specific antigens are unknown. The material sequenced was cultured CD8+ T cells from PBMCs, taken from culture after CMV antigen stimulation. Receptors originate from a human donor in good health (CMV status not recorded). Some clones in this sample may be carry-over from other donors' samples.

As for this clonotype: Since a much larger clone is just one base distant, this may be a read error. The chain combines TRBV7-6 with TRBJ2-1; tentatively, D is TRBD2 (5 bases). Germline CDR1 reads SGHVS; CDR2 reads FNYEAQ. CDR3 length: 11 amino acids. The CDR3 loop is CVSSVTREQFF. CDR3 DNA sequence: TGTGTCAGCAGCGTCACTAGGGAGCAGTTCTTC. Combining the CDR3 with reference TRBV7-6 and TRBJ2-1 gives the whole variable domain GAGVSQSPRYKVTKRGQDVALRCDPISGHVSLYWYRQALGQGPEFLTYFNYEAQQDKSGLPNDRFSAERPEGSISTLTIQRTEQRDSAMYRCVSSVTREQFFGPGTRLTVL.

The chain is built from TRBV20-1 and TRBJ1-1; D gene unclear. Germline lookup yields CDR1 DFQATT and CDR2 SNEGSKA (reference sequence). The CDR3 extends over 10 amino acids. Written as DNA, the CDR3 is TGCAGCTGGAGGAACACTGAAGCTTTCTTT. Translating it yields CSWRNTEAFF.